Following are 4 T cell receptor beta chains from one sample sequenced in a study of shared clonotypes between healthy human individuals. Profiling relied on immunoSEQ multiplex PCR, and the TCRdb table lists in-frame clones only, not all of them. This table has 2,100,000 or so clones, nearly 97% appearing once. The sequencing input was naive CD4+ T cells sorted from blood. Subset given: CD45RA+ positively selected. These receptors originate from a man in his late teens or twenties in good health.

CDR3 DNA: TGTGCCAGCAGCCGGACGCTTCCTCCGGGGAACACCATATATTTT. Amino acid sequence: CASSRTLPPGNTIYF. The chain combines TRBV6-5 with TRBJ1-3; D is ambiguous. Germline assignment: CDR1 MNHEY and CDR2 SVGAGI. This CDR3 spans 15 amino acids. Trimming cost V 6 bases and J 7 bases, with 19 bases left between them.

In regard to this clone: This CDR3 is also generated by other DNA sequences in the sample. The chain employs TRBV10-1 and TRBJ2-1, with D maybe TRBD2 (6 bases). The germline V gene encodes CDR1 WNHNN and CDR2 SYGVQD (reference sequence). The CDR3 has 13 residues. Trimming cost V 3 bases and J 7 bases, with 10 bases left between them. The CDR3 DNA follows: TGCGCCAGCAGTGAATCGGGGGTTAATGAGCAGTTCTTC. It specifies CASSESGVNEQFF.

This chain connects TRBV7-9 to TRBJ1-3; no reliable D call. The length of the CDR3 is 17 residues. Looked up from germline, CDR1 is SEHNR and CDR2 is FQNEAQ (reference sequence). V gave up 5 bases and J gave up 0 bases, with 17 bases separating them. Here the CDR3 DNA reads TGTGCCAGCAGCCTAATGGCGGGAGCCCTCTCTGGAAACACCATATATTTT. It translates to CASSLMAGALSGNTIYF. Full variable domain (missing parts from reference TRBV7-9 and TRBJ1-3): DTGVSQNPRHKITKRGQNVTFRCDPISEHNRLYWYRQTLGQGPEFLTYFQNEAQLEKSRLLSDRFSAERPKGSFSTLEIQRTEQGDSAMYLCASSLMAGALSGNTIYFGEGSWLTVV.

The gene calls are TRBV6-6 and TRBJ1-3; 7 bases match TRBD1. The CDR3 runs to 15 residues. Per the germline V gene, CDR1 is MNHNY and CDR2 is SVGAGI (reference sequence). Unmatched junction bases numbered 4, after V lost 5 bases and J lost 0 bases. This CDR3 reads CASSTGDVSGNTIYF. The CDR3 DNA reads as TGTGCCAGCAGTACAGGGGACGTCTCTGGAAACACCATATATTTT.